What follows are 7 T cell receptor beta chains derived from one specimen sequenced in a study of T-cell memory formation after mild COVID-19. MiXCR, run by TCRdb on the 5' RACE reads, gives a single entry per CDR3 protein. The sample has 40,000 to 60,000 distinct CDR3 sequences, 9.3% seen once. The sample comprised PBMCs or a T cell subset sorted from them (not recorded which). These receptors originate from an adult woman who had mild COVID-19 (a few samples of this study predate the infection). Cell type and time point are not known.

This clonotype was counted a few times. The J gene is TRBJ2-1, the V gene TRBV5-1, with 7 bases identical to TRBD2. After removal of 3 bases from V and 8 bases from J, the junction contained 11 bases not matched to a gene. The CDR3 is 15 amino acids. Germline-derived CDR1 and CDR2 are SGHRS and YFSETQ. This CDR3 is CASSSGLVSVDEQFF. The CDR3 DNA reads TGCGCCAGCAGCTCCGGACTAGTGAGTGTGGATGAGCAGTTCTTC.

The chain joins TRBV2 to TRBJ2-7; D is unresolved. The CDR3 is 14 residues long. Germline CDR1 reads SNHLY; CDR2 reads FYNNEI. Trimming took off 6 bases at V and 5 bases at J, with 17 bases between the two ends. The CDR3 DNA reads as TGTGCCAGCAGGATGACATTCGTTCTGGACGAGCAGTACTTC. It encodes CASRMTFVLDEQYF.

The chain recombines TRBV27 with TRBJ2-7; 10 positions agree with TRBD2. This CDR3 has 15 amino acids. Unmatched junction bases numbered 6, after V lost 5 bases and J lost 2 bases. Germline V CDR1 and CDR2: MNHEY, SMNVEV (reference sequence). CDR3 residues: CASSLLAGPAYEQYF. The CDR3 bases are TGTGCCAGCAGTCTACTAGCGGGGCCGGCCTACGAGCAGTACTTC.

This sequence joins TRBV12-3 or TRBV12-4 and TRBJ1-3; TRBD1 aligns across 9 bases. The CDR3 is 14 residues long. Trimming took 3 bases from V and 4 from J; bases not matched to a gene: 1. CDR3 sequence (DNA): TGTGCCAGCAGTTTCGGGACAGGGGGAAACACCATATATTTT. This translates into CASSFGTGGNTIYF.

The rearrangement uses TRBV6-2 or TRBV6-3 and TRBJ1-4; the D is unclear. CDR3 length: 14 amino acids. Germline CDR1 and CDR2: MNHEY and SVGEGT. V lost 2 bases and J lost 5, with 9 bases in between. The CDR3 loop reads CASSYGGENEKLFF. The CDR3 bases are TGTGCCAGCAGTTACGGCGGGGAGAATGAAAAACTGTTTTTT.

The sample holds a few counts of this clonotype. V and J are TRBV21-1 and TRBJ2-2; the table's D call, TRBD2, has no DNA check behind it. TRBV21-1 represents a pseudogene. The CDR3 spans 21 residues. The CDR3 DNA reads TGTGCCAGCAGCAAAGCCTCCTCCGGGACTAGCGGGAGAAAGAACACCGGGGAGCTGTTTTTT. It translates to CASSKASSGTSGRKNTGELFF.

This rearrangement joins TRBV20-1 to TRBJ2-7; D might be TRBD2 (5 bases). The V gene lost 4 bases and the J gene lost 4 bases, with 14 bases spanning the gap. The CDR3 consists of 13 residues. Germline V lookup: CDR1 DFQATT, CDR2 SNEGSKA (reference sequence). CDR3 bases: TGCAGTGCTACCAGCGGAGGCAATTACGAGCAGTACTTC. Amino acid sequence: CSATSGGNYEQYF.